The next 16 T cell receptor beta chains were all read from a single sample in a study of PD-1 blockade in classical Hodgkin lymphoma. Brentuximab vedotin exposure varied, and every patient relapsed after autologous stem cell transplantation. Profiled with immunoSEQ multiplex PCR; TCRdb holds only in-frame clones, not every one. Here the sample spans about 17,000 clones, about four fifths being singletons. Specimen: peripheral blood mononuclear cells (PBMCs), collected at baseline. The receptors here all came from a human donor with classical Hodgkin lymphoma.

CDR3 in amino acids: CASSLGRQGPSYEQYF. The DNA for the CDR3 is TGTGCCAGCAGCTTAGGTCGGCAGGGGCCCTCCTACGAGCAGTACTTC. This chain uses TRBV7-2 with TRBJ2-7; D may be TRBD1 (6 bases). The CDR3 is 16 amino acids. From germline, CDR1 is SGHTA and CDR2 FQGNSA. V was cut by 1 base and J by 0 bases, with 13 bases left in between.

V is TRBV21-1 and J is TRBJ1-1; the table calls TRBD1, which could not be checked here. TRBV21-1 constitutes a pseudogene. CDR3 size: 15 residues. This CDR3 reads CASTPEGTESTEAFF. The CDR3 DNA follows: TGTGCCAGCACCCCCGAAGGGACAGAGAGCACTGAAGCTTTCTTT.

The chain carries TRBV6-5 and TRBJ1-1, with a tentative D call TRBD1 (6 bases). This CDR3 has 13 residues. Trimming removed 5 bases from V and 8 bases from J, with 15 bases in between. The germline CDR1 and CDR2 sequences are MNHEY and SVGAGI. The CDR3 region is CASSPGTNYEAFF. CDR3 DNA: TGTGCCAGCAGTCCCGGGACAAATTACGAAGCTTTCTTT.

V is TRBV20-1 and J is TRBJ1-1; D not certain. V was cut by 5 bases and J by 5 bases, with 9 bases left in between. Germline V gene sequence: CDR1 DFQATT, CDR2 SNEGSKA (reference sequence). This CDR3 is built from 11 residues. This CDR3 reads CSAGGWTEAFF. For the CDR3, the DNA is TGCAGTGCTGGCGGGTGGACTGAAGCTTTCTTT.

The chain recombines TRBV11-2 with TRBJ1-6; D gene unclear. Germline V lookup: CDR1 SGHAT, CDR2 FQNNGV. CDR3 length: 18 residues. V lost 5 bases to trimming and J lost 1 base, with 18 bases between them. The CDR3 here is CASSPRRRPNSYNSPLHF. DNA for the CDR3: TGTGCCAGCAGCCCCCGTAGGCGGCCTAATTCCTATAATTCACCCCTCCACTTT.

The chain couples TRBV11-2 to TRBJ2-2; no clear D gene. Germline CDR1 and CDR2: SGHAT and FQNNGV. Trimming removed 3 bases at V and 6 bases at J, with 8 bases between. The CDR3 extends over 13 amino acids. For the CDR3, the DNA is TGTGCCAGCAGCTTCAGGCTCGCCGGGGAGCTGTTTTTT. Protein product: CASSFRLAGELFF.

The V and J genes are TRBV5-1 and TRBJ2-7; 8 bases agree with TRBD2. CDR1 and CDR2 (germline): SGHRS, YFSETQ. J gave up 6 bases and V 6 bases, and 14 bases lay outside the gene matches. This CDR3 spans 15 amino acids. The CDR3 region has the DNA TGCGCCAGCACCGGGCAAGGCGGGGGGCTTTTCGAGCAGTACTTC. Translation: CASTGQGGGLFEQYF.

The rearrangement links TRBV7-3 to TRBJ2-5; 11 bases fit TRBD2. CDR1 is SGHTA, CDR2 FQGTGA, per germline. The V gene end was trimmed by 6 bases and the J gene end by 4 bases; junction bases not matched to a gene: 7. CDR3 length: 15 residues. CDR3 sequence reads: CASRQGGLAGETQYF. In nucleotides, the CDR3 is TGTGCCAGCAGACAAGGCGGACTAGCGGGAGAGACCCAGTACTTC.

The CDR3 DNA reads TGCGCCAGCAGCTCGTCCGCACGGGATACGCAGTATTTT. Translation gives CASSSSARDTQYF. The chain has TRBV5-1 and TRBJ2-3; D gene uncertain. CDR1 and CDR2 (germline): SGHRS, YFSETQ. The CDR3 contains 13 residues. Trimming took 3 bases from V and 6 from J, leaving 11 bases between them.

This clone was counted once. The chain recombines TRBV7-2 with TRBJ1-2, with TRBD1 matching 9 bases. Germline loops: CDR1 SGHTA, CDR2 FQGNSA. With V trimmed by 4 bases and J by 4 bases, 7 bases remained unmatched. This CDR3 has 15 residues. CDR3 in amino acids: CASSWSGTGTYGYTF. CDR3 coding DNA: TGTGCCAGCAGCTGGTCCGGGACAGGGACCTATGGCTACACCTTC. The whole variable domain, remainder taken from reference TRBV7-2 and TRBJ1-2, is GAGVSQSPSNKVTEKGKDVELRCDPISGHTALYWYRQSLGQGLEFLIYFQGNSAPDKSGLPSDRFSAERTGGSVSTLTIQRTQQEDSAVYLCASSWSGTGTYGYTFGSGTRLTVV.

The table lists this clone with a few counts. The chain joins TRBV18 to TRBJ2-1; 9 bases match TRBD1. This CDR3 is 14 amino acids long. Trimming took 3 bases from V and 5 from J; bases not matched to a gene: 2. The germline CDR1 and CDR2 sequences are KGHSH and LQKENI. CDR3 amino acids: CASSPRTGDNEQFF. CDR3 DNA sequence: TGTGCCAGCTCACCCCGGACAGGGGACAATGAGCAGTTCTTC.

This chain joins TRBV19 and TRBJ1-1, with a possible D match to TRBD1 (5 bases). The germline CDR1 and CDR2 sequences are LNHDA and SQIVND (reference sequence). There are 13 residues in the CDR3. The V gene lost 6 bases and the J gene lost 5 bases, with 13 bases spanning the gap. CDR3 nucleotides: TGTGCCAGTAGCCCGACTAGGGGTACTGAAGCTTTCTTT. The encoded protein is CASSPTRGTEAFF. Full variable domain (missing parts from reference TRBV19 and TRBJ1-1): DGGITQSPKYLFRKEGQNVTLSCEQNLNHDAMYWYRQDPGQGLRLIYYSQIVNDFQKGDIAEGYSVSREKKESFPLTVTSAQKNPTAFYLCASSPTRGTEAFFGQGTRLTVV.

V and J are TRBV27 and TRBJ1-1; TRBD1 is a possible D gene (6 bases). V lost 5 bases and J 5 bases, leaving 12 bases between the germline ends. The CDR3 sequence is 13 residues long. CDR1 is MNHEY and CDR2 is SMNVEV in the germline V gene (reference sequence). This CDR3 is CASSPGGTTEAFF. CDR3 nucleotide sequence: TGTGCCAGCAGTCCCGGGGGGACAACTGAAGCTTTCTTT.

This clone appeared once. The J gene is TRBJ2-7, the V gene TRBV7-3, with a possible D match to TRBD1 (6 bases). The length of the CDR3 is 15 residues. Germline V gene data show CDR1 as SGHTA and CDR2 as FQGTGA. The V end lost 5 bases, the J end lost 0 bases, and 14 bases lay between the germline ends. The CDR3 sequence: CASSPPTGSSYEQYF. The CDR3 coding sequence is TGTGCCAGCAGCCCCCCTACAGGGAGCTCCTACGAGCAGTACTTC.

The chain couples TRBV6-5 to TRBJ2-1; perhaps D is TRBD1 or TRBD2 (5 bases each). V lost 2 bases and J 4 bases, leaving 12 bases between the germline ends. The CDR3 extends over 15 amino acids. CDR1 and CDR2 (germline): MNHEY, SVGAGI. The CDR3 region is CASSYDWDAYNEQFF. DNA of the CDR3: TGTGCCAGCAGTTACGACTGGGACGCATACAATGAGCAGTTCTTC.

This clone was observed a handful of times. The chain uses TRBV28 and TRBJ2-5; a weak D match, TRBD1 (5 bases). Between the trimmed V and J ends, which lost 3 bases and 4 bases, there was a span of 12 bases. The CDR3 is 14 residues long. Germline CDR1 reads MDHEN; CDR2 reads SYDVKM. The CDR3 DNA follows: TGTGCCAGCAGTTTGTGGCAGGGTGCAGAGACCCAGTACTTC. Amino acid sequence: CASSLWQGAETQYF.